Listed below are T cell receptor beta chains from one sample, sequenced in a study of regulatory T cells in long-lasting Graves disease. In TCRdb, the multiplex PCR reads were re-called with MiXCR into one record per CDR3 protein. The data contain over 250,000 distinct CDR3 sequences, under 25% of them singletons. Sequences were derived from peripheral blood mononuclear cells (PBMCs), sampled when the disease was refractory, from a patient treated with antithyroid drugs. The source is a female donor with Graves disease. The CDR3 runs from the conserved cysteine through the conserved F or W. The D gene is left open where the match is weak. Clone sizes are given selectively: once, few, many, or a class where the clone is expanded.

NA	TRBV28	TRBJ1-6	many	CASSLADYSGTLHF	TGTGCCAGCAGTTTAGCGGACTATAGCGGCACCCTCCACTTT
NA	TRBV6-4	TRBJ1-6	NA	CASSDSSRRGRSSPLHF	TGTGCCAGCAGTGACTCGTCCCGGAGGGGTCGGTCTTCACCCCTCCACTTT
TRBD1	TRBV27	TRBJ2-7	few	CASTGQGRYGQYF	TGTGCCAGCACAGGACAGGGGCGATACGGGCAGTACTTC
NA	TRBV19	TRBJ1-2	few	CASSRGYDYGYTF	TGTGCCAGTAGTAGAGGGTATGACTATGGCTACACCTTC
NA	TRBV5-1	TRBJ1-4	NA	CASSLALGDTEKLFF	TGCGCCAGCAGCTTGGCTCTTGGGGATACCGAAAAACTGTTTTTT
TRBD2	TRBV9	TRBJ2-7	NA	CASSKQTSNYEQYF	TGTGCCAGCAGCAAACAGACTAGCAACTACGAGCAGTACTTC
TRBD2	TRBV20-1	TRBJ2-7	NA	CSAGAGLGQYEQYF	TGCAGTGCTGGGGCGGGACTAGGACAATACGAGCAGTACTTC
NA	TRBV30	TRBJ1-1	NA	CAWSGGVSEAFF	TGTGCCTGGAGTGGCGGGGTTTCTGAAGCTTTCTTT
NA	TRBV28	TRBJ1-5	many	CASSLSQVQPQHF	TGTGCCAGCAGTTTATCACAGGTTCAGCCCCAGCATTTT
NA	TRBV14	TRBJ1-4	few	CASSQDARKVLNEKLFF	TGTGCCAGCAGCCAAGATGCGCGGAAAGTCCTTAATGAAAAACTGTTTTTT
TRBD1	TRBV9	TRBJ2-5	few	CASSVDTGVEETQYF	TGTGCCAGCAGCGTAGATACAGGGGTTGAAGAGACCCAGTACTTC
NA	TRBV7-9	TRBJ1-6	NA	CASSFHTGPRESPLHF	TGTGCCAGCAGCTTTCATACAGGGCCGAGGGAATCACCCCTCCACTTT
NA	TRBV5-1	TRBJ1-4	few	CASSLGGVGEKLFF	TGCGCCAGCAGCTTGGGGGGTGTGGGCGAAAAACTGTTTTTT
NA	TRBV28	TRBJ2-5	NA	CASSLPGSGETQYF	TGTGCCAGCAGTTTGCCCGGGTCAGGGGAGACCCAGTACTTC
NA	TRBV27	TRBJ2-3	NA	CASSLSRTDTQYF	TGTGCCAGCAGTTTATCTCGGACAGATACGCAGTATTTT
NA	TRBV20-1	TRBJ1-4	few	CSARDREGGEKLFF	TGCAGTGCTAGAGATCGAGAAGGGGGGGAAAAACTGTTTTTT
TRBD1	TRBV10-1	TRBJ1-2	NA	CASSPQTGVGGYTF	TGCGCCAGCAGCCCTCAAACAGGGGTTGGTGGCTACACCTTC
TRBD1	TRBV6-2/TRBV6-3	TRBJ1-4	few	CASSSGTGEGYEKLFF	TGTGCCAGCAGTTCCGGGACAGGGGAAGGCTATGAAAAACTGTTTTTT
NA	TRBV28	TRBJ1-2	few	CASSLWVPRSGYTF	TGTGCCAGCAGTTTATGGGTCCCCAGGAGCGGCTACACCTTC
NA	TRBV10-3	TRBJ2-7	many	CAIRLEDGTYEQYF	TGTGCCATCAGGCTAGAAGACGGAACCTACGAGCAGTACTTC
TRBD2	TRBV6-2/TRBV6-3	TRBJ2-5	many	CASSYGVAGGTETQYF	TGTGCCAGCAGTTACGGAGTAGCGGGAGGGACGGAGACCCAGTACTTC
TRBD2	TRBV4-2	TRBJ2-5	NA	CASSQVAGGGGETQYF	TGTGCCAGCAGCCAAGTAGCGGGAGGGGGCGGAGAGACCCAGTACTTC
NA	TRBV20-1	TRBJ2-5	NA	CSARVTQETQYF	TGCAGTGCTAGAGTCACCCAAGAGACCCAGTACTTC
NA	TRBV7-8	TRBJ2-7	many	CASSGGGRYEQYF	TGTGCCAGCAGTGGGGGGGGCAGGTACGAGCAGTACTTC
TRBD2	TRBV7-6	TRBJ2-7	many	CASSLTSDSYEQYF	TGTGCCAGCAGCTTAACTAGCGACTCCTACGAGCAGTACTTC
NA	TRBV27	TRBJ1-2	few	CASSLMLGSKGYTF	TGTGCCAGCAGTTTAATGCTAGGGTCTAAGGGCTACACCTTC
NA	TRBV7-9	TRBJ1-5	NA	CASTSSSSNQPQHF	TGTGCCAGCACCTCCAGCTCTAGCAATCAGCCCCAGCATTTT
NA	TRBV5-1	TRBJ2-2	NA	CASTGIGELFF	TGCGCCAGCACAGGGATCGGGGAGCTGTTTTTT
NA	TRBV6-2/TRBV6-3	TRBJ2-3	NA	CASSYSHGMPDTQYF	TGTGCCAGCAGTTATTCCCATGGCATGCCAGATACGCAGTATTTT
TRBD1	TRBV4-3	TRBJ2-5	few	CASSQDETGGYQETQYF	TGCGCCAGCAGCCAAGATGAAACAGGGGGCTACCAAGAGACCCAGTACTTC
NA	TRBV7-2	TRBJ2-5	many	CASSFFIQETQYF	TGTGCCAGCAGCTTCTTCATCCAAGAGACCCAGTACTTC
NA	TRBV5-1	TRBJ1-2	NA	CASSWDWDPTNYGYTF	TGCGCCAGCAGCTGGGATTGGGATCCCACCAACTATGGCTACACCTTC
NA	TRBV7-2	TRBJ2-7	few	CASSVGGYGQYF	TGTGCCAGCTCGGTGGGGGGATACGGGCAGTACTTC
TRBD1	TRBV28	TRBJ2-4	NA	CASSTGAPNIRYF	TGTGCCAGCTCGACAGGGGCCCCGAACATTCGGTACTTC
NA	TRBV27	TRBJ1-5	NA	CASSGLTGNQPQHF	TGTGCCAGCAGTGGACTGACAGGAAATCAGCCCCAGCATTTT
NA	TRBV4-1	TRBJ2-5	few	CASSQGLGEETQYF	TGCGCCAGCAGCCAAGGGCTAGGGGAGGAGACCCAGTACTTC
NA	TRBV7-2	TRBJ2-7	NA	CASRLDGGDYEQYF	TGTGCCAGCAGGTTGGACGGAGGAGACTACGAGCAGTACTTC